The 11 T cell receptor beta chains below were found in one sample sequenced in a study of blood T cell repertoires in COVID-19. The repertoire was sequenced with immunoSEQ multiplex PCR; TCRdb's copy has only in-frame clones and lacks some. The table lists 210,000 or so clones, about 86% of them singletons. Material: PBMCs or T cells enriched from blood (not recorded which). The origin of the receptors is a woman aged 45-59 years with acute COVID-19.

The genes are TRBV6-5 and TRBJ2-7; 9 bases are shared with TRBD1. J gave up 4 bases and V 5 bases, and 6 bases lay outside the gene matches. The germline V gene has CDR1 MNHEY and CDR2 SVGAGI. CDR3 length: 14 residues. The CDR3 DNA sequence: TGTGCCAGCAGTACCGGGACAGGGCGGTACGAGCAGTACTTC. The encoded protein is CASSTGTGRYEQYF.

The chain joins TRBV27 to TRBJ2-2, with 8 bases matching TRBD2. After removal of 3 bases from V and 6 bases from J, the junction contained 15 bases not matched to a gene. Germline V lookup: CDR1 MNHEY, CDR2 SMNVEV (reference sequence). The CDR3 is 18 amino acids. The CDR3 sequence is CASSLEAGLEGVAGELFF. CDR3 in DNA: TGTGCCAGCAGTTTGGAAGCGGGACTAGAAGGTGTCGCCGGGGAGCTGTTTTTT.

The J gene is TRBJ1-3, the V gene TRBV28, with a possible D match to TRBD1 (6 bases). The germline gives CDR1 MDHEN, CDR2 SYDVKM. This CDR3 contains 15 residues. The V gene lost 10 bases and the J gene lost 0 bases, with 16 bases spanning the gap. CDR3 nucleotides: TGTGCCACCAACAGGGCTCCTTACTCTGGAAACACCATATATTTT. Translated: CATNRAPYSGNTIYF.

The chain combines TRBV9 with TRBJ2-2; possibly TRBD2 for D (5 bases). From germline, CDR1 is SGDLS and CDR2 YYNGEE. Trimming took off 3 bases at V and 0 bases at J, with 9 bases between the two ends. This CDR3 has 15 residues. The CDR3 region is CASSARGTNTGELFF. The CDR3 DNA follows: TGTGCCAGCAGCGCTAGAGGGACGAACACCGGGGAGCTGTTTTTT.

A single count supports this clone. This chain links TRBV6-5 with TRBJ2-7, with a tentative D call TRBD1 (6 bases). This CDR3 comprises 14 residues. V lost 9 bases and J lost 0, with 15 bases in between. Germline V gene sequence: CDR1 MNHEY, CDR2 SVGAGI. The CDR3 coding sequence is TGTGCCAGTTCCGGACAGCTGATCTCCTACGAGCAGTACTTC. This sequence encodes CASSGQLISYEQYF.

V and J are TRBV28 and TRBJ2-7, with 10 positions matching TRBD2. With 10 bases clipped from V and 4 bases from J, the junction kept 10 bases outside the gene matches. This CDR3 is built from 14 residues. Germline V gene sequence: CDR1 MDHEN, CDR2 SYDVKM. The CDR3 DNA follows: TGTGCCACTCTCAGGGCTAGCGGGAGTTACGAGCAGTACTTC. Translating gives CATLRASGSYEQYF.

This sequence joins TRBV28 and TRBJ2-3; TRBD2 matches at 9 bases. The trim removed 6 bases at V and 6 bases at J, leaving 10 bases unmatched. CDR1 is MDHEN, CDR2 SYDVKM, per germline. The CDR3 covers 15 residues. CDR3 sequence (DNA): TGTGCCAGCAGGCCTCTCGGACTAGCGTCGGATACGCAGTATTTT. It translates to CASRPLGLASDTQYF.

V gene TRBV12-5 combines with J gene TRBJ1-6; 8 bases match TRBD1. Trimming took 7 bases from V and 9 from J; bases not matched to a gene: 8. Germline CDR1 reads LGHNT; CDR2 reads FRNRAP. CDR3 size: 14 residues. The CDR3 nucleotides are TGTGCTAGTGCCCTCCAGGGGGCAGTTTCACCCCTCCACTTT. It is translated as CASALQGAVSPLHF.

The V and J genes are TRBV15 and TRBJ1-5, with unresolved D. With 0 bases removed from V and 9 bases from J, the gap between germline ends came to 6 bases. CDR1 and CDR2 (germline): LNHNV, YYDKDF (reference sequence). The length of the CDR3 is 12 residues. CDR3 in amino acids: CATSRDGRPQHF. As DNA, the CDR3 is TGTGCCACCAGCAGAGATGGCCGGCCCCAGCATTTT. Together with reference TRBV15 and TRBJ1-5, the CDR3 gives the full variable domain: DAMVIQNPRYQVTQFGKPVTLSCSQTLNHNVMYWYQQKSSQAPKLLFHYYDKDFNNEADTPDNFQSRRPNTSFCFLDIRSPGLGDTAMYLCATSRDGRPQHFGDGTRLSIL.

V usage is TRBV18 and J usage is TRBJ2-5, with TRBD1 matching over 7 bases. Per the germline V gene, CDR1 is KGHSH and CDR2 is LQKENI. V dropped 8 bases and J dropped 10; count of bases not matched to a gene: 16. The CDR3 consists of 14 residues. CDR3 protein: CASQTGMSQEGQYF. DNA of the CDR3: TGTGCCAGCCAGACAGGGATGTCTCAAGAGGGCCAGTACTTC.

This clone was detected a few times. The CDR3 nucleotides are TGTGCCAGCCTCCCGAATTTAGGAGTTACCGGGGAGCTGTTTTTT. It encodes CASLPNLGVTGELFF. V gene TRBV2 combines with J gene TRBJ2-2, with D unclear. The germline gives CDR1 SNHLY, CDR2 FYNNEI. The CDR3 consists of 15 residues. V dropped 8 bases and J dropped 5 bases, with 18 bases sitting between them.